This T cell receptor (beta chain) appears in the sequencing data of a study of T cells after yellow fever vaccination. It was through 5'RACE template switching that TCR cDNA was made, with a universal primer site and UMIs added. TCRdb re-called the 5' RACE reads with MiXCR, one entry per CDR3 protein. This table has about 320,000 distinct CDR3 sequences, approximately 4.3% appearing once. Findings and limits, study-wide: The appearance of a small share of clonotypes in both CD4 and CD8 compartments was observed. The secondary response peaked faster, at day 5 versus 15, but was weaker. Subsequent booster samples again held most clones from primary vaccination (96% CD4, nearly 90% CD8).

Germline V gives CDR1 DFQATT, CDR2 SNEGSKA (reference sequence). J gave up 2 bases and V 6 bases, and 6 bases lay outside the gene matches. CDR3 length equals 13 residues. To note about this clonotype: The antigen remains undetermined.

The sequenced sample was PBMCs, obtained 15 days after the yellow fever booster vaccination. The rearrangement links TRBV20-1 to TRBJ1-1, with TRBD1 matching 7 bases. This clonotype originated in a young man who received the YFV17D yellow fever vaccine. CDR3 bases: TGCAGTGCCACAGGAGGGGGCAACACTGAAGCTTTCTTT. This encodes CSATGGGNTEAFF.